The source of this T cell receptor beta chain is a study of T cells in localized non-small cell lung cancer. Overall study results and limits: Prolonged overall survival went with higher T cell density in the blood. Heterogeneity stays possible, as sequencing covered only one tumor region. In adjacent lung appeared a median around 54 of the top 100 tumor clones. It was uninvolved adjacent lung that showed the highest T cell clonality, exceeding tumor.

Trimming shortened V by 9 bases and J by 0 bases, and 15 bases separated the two germline ends. This CDR3 has 15 amino acids. Germline V gives CDR1 ENHRY, CDR2 SYGVKD. Concerning this clone itself: The antigen remains unidentified.

Repertoires were generated with immunoSEQ multiplex PCR, while TCRdb's copy carries only in-frame clones and drops some. The repertoire holds tens of thousands of clones, with about 90% as singletons. This receptor was identified in a male donor aged 60 or older with stage I squamous cell lung carcinoma. The V call is TRBV10-3, the J call TRBJ1-3; tentative D call: TRBD1 (5 bases). Material: peripheral blood, obtained before any cancer treatment. The CDR3 DNA sequence: TGTGCCATTGGGGGAGAGTCCTTCTCTGGAAACACCATATATTTT. This translates into CAIGGESFSGNTIYF.